This T cell receptor (beta chain) was sequenced for a study of blood T cell repertoires in COVID-19. On the study more broadly: Acute and convalescent COVID-19 specimens originated in the United States, Italy and Spain. PBMCs, B-cell-depleted T cells, or T cells provided the cDNA or gDNA that made up the material.

Measured with immunoSEQ multiplex PCR; TCRdb has only the in-frame clones, and not every one. Of 110,000 or so clones in the sample, 70% to 90% were seen once. V dropped 2 bases and J dropped 8 bases, with 10 bases sitting between them. This CDR3 is 13 amino acids long. Germline CDR1 is MNHNY and CDR2 is SVGAGI (reference sequence). The source is a woman in her seventies who had recovered from COVID-19. Sequenced: peripheral blood. V and J are TRBV6-6 and TRBJ2-4; tentatively, D is TRBD2 (6 bases). The DNA for the CDR3 is TGTGCCAGCAGTTACGGGCCGGGGGACATTCAGTACTTC. Its translation is CASSYGPGDIQYF.